A single sample is the source of the 25 T cell receptor beta chains below, sequenced in a study of cytomegalovirus exposure and HLA in healthy donors. The PCR had 60 Vbeta and 13 Jbeta primers. The method was immunoSEQ multiplex PCR; TCRdb's version includes in-frame clones alone and lacks a portion of them. The sample holds about 39,000 clones. Sequencing input: PBMCs. The receptors were sampled from a woman aged 25-40 years in good health and CMV-seropositive.

The chain has TRBV6-6 and TRBJ2-1, with unresolved D. Germline assignment: CDR1 MNHNY and CDR2 SVGAGI (reference sequence). The CDR3 spans 16 residues. The V end was cut by 0 bases, the J end by 0 bases, with 9 bases between. The DNA of the CDR3 is TGTGCCAGCAGTTACTCAAAAGTGAGCTCCTACAATGAGCAGTTCTTC. Its protein product is CASSYSKVSSYNEQFF.

This chain links TRBV9 with TRBJ1-5, with D maybe TRBD1 (6 bases). V lost 0 bases and J lost 6, with 10 bases in between. Germline values: CDR1 SGDLS, CDR2 YYNGEE. The CDR3 sequence is 14 residues long. The CDR3 loop is CASSVDRDSQPQHF. CDR3 nucleotide sequence: TGTGCCAGCAGCGTAGACAGGGATAGTCAGCCCCAGCATTTT.

The CDR3 sequence: CASTPLAGGETQYF. The CDR3 DNA is TGTGCCAGCACCCCACTAGCGGGGGGAGAGACCCAGTACTTC. The J gene is TRBJ2-5, the V gene TRBV6-1; 12 bases agree with TRBD2. This CDR3 has 14 residues. V was clipped by 7 bases and J by 4 bases; unmatched bases: 4. CDR1 is MNHNS, CDR2 SASEGT, per germline.

The CDR3 reads CASSRDRGNYGYTF. The CDR3 nucleotides are TGCGCCAGCAGCAGGGACAGGGGGAACTATGGCTACACCTTC. This chain links TRBV5-1 with TRBJ1-2; 11 bases are shared with TRBD1. After removal of 4 bases from V and 2 bases from J, the junction contained 1 base not matched to a gene. This CDR3 is 14 amino acids long. Germline V gives CDR1 SGHRS, CDR2 YFSETQ.

The chain recombines TRBV2 with TRBJ2-7, with TRBD2 matching over 10 bases. The germline V gene has CDR1 SNHLY and CDR2 FYNNEI. V shed 7 bases, J shed 4 bases, and the junction held 13 bases outside the gene matches. This CDR3 contains 16 residues. The CDR3 spells CASIRTDGLAAYEQYF. CDR3 nucleotide sequence: TGTGCCAGCATTCGGACTGACGGACTAGCGGCTTACGAGCAGTACTTC.

J is TRBJ2-5 and V is TRBV19; 10 bases match TRBD2. CDR3 size: 17 residues. Germline CDR1 reads LNHDA; CDR2 reads SQIVND (reference sequence). The V and J ends lost 5 bases and 2 bases, in that order; junction bases with no gene match: 11. CDR3 nucleotides: TGTGCCAGTAGTGCTGGGTTTCTAGCGGGGGATCAAGAGACCCAGTACTTC. Its protein is CASSAGFLAGDQETQYF.

The chain is built from TRBV6-4 and TRBJ2-3, with TRBD2 matching over 14 bases. CDR3 length equals 15 residues. With V trimmed by 4 bases and J by 6 bases, 3 bases remained unmatched. Germline CDR1 and CDR2: MRHNA and SNTAGT. The CDR3 here is CASSVGLAGVDTQYF. For the CDR3, the DNA is TGTGCCAGCAGTGTGGGACTAGCGGGGGTCGATACGCAGTATTTT.

This sequence joins TRBV5-1 and TRBJ2-3; 12 bases map to TRBD2. The CDR3 has 17 residues. The V gene end was trimmed by 4 bases and the J gene end by 8 bases; junction bases not matched to a gene: 14. Germline CDR1 and CDR2: SGHRS and YFSETQ. In DNA form, the CDR3 reads TGCGCCAGCAGCAAGGCGGGCGCTAGCGGGGGGGTGGGTACGCAGTATTTT. This gives the protein CASSKAGASGGVGTQYF.

V is TRBV4-2 and J is TRBJ2-3, with 8 bases matching TRBD2. The CDR3 totals 19 residues. CDR1 and CDR2 from the germline V gene are LGHNA and YNFKEQ. J was trimmed by 3 bases and V by 0 bases; bases with no gene match: 14. The CDR3 bases are TGTGCCAGCAGCCAAGACAGTTTAAAGGGACTAGTTGTTACAGATACGCAGTATTTT. The encoded protein is CASSQDSLKGLVVTDTQYF.

The J gene is TRBJ1-1, the V gene TRBV7-9; D is uncertain. The CDR3 spans 11 residues. CDR1 and CDR2 (germline): SEHNR, FQNEAQ (reference sequence). V lost 0 bases, J lost 7 bases, and 3 bases lay in between. The CDR3: CASSLANEAFF. CDR3 coding DNA: TGTGCCAGCAGCTTAGCTAATGAAGCTTTCTTT. Full variable domain (remainder filled in from reference TRBV7-9 and TRBJ1-1): DTGVSQNPRHKITKRGQNVTFRCDPISEHNRLYWYRQTLGQGPEFLTYFQNEAQLEKSRLLSDRFSAERPKGSFSTLEIQRTEQGDSAMYLCASSLANEAFFGQGTRLTVV.

The chain employs TRBV18 and TRBJ1-2; TRBD1 matches 8 bases. Germline CDR1 KGHSH, CDR2 LQKENI. Trimming cost V 3 bases and J 8 bases; bases outside gene matches: 8. The CDR3 contains 14 residues. The chain's CDR3 is CASSPDRGIGGYTF. The DNA for the CDR3 is TGTGCCAGCTCACCCGACAGGGGTATAGGAGGCTACACCTTC. Together with reference TRBV18 and TRBJ1-2, the CDR3 gives the full variable domain: NAGVMQNPRHLVRRRGQEARLRCSPMKGHSHVYWYRQLPEEGLKFMVYLQKENIIDESGMPKERFSAEFPKEGPSILRIQQVVRGDSAAYFCASSPDRGIGGYTFGSGTRLTVV.

The V gene is TRBV7-2, the J gene TRBJ1-2, with D perhaps matching TRBD1 (6 bases). The germline V gene has CDR1 SGHTA and CDR2 FQGNSA. This CDR3 is built from 15 residues. Trimming took off 7 bases at V and 6 bases at J, with 21 bases between the two ends. The chain's CDR3 is CASIMVGGFNDGYTF. The CDR3 DNA follows: TGTGCCAGCATTATGGTAGGGGGTTTTAATGATGGCTACACCTTC. Looking up the rest from reference TRBV7-2 and TRBJ1-2 gives the full variable domain: GAGVSQSPSNKVTEKGKDVELRCDPISGHTALYWYRQSLGQGLEFLIYFQGNSAPDKSGLPSDRFSAERTGGSVSTLTIQRTQQEDSAVYLCASIMVGGFNDGYTFGSGTRLTVV.

V usage is TRBV11-2 and J usage is TRBJ2-7; 8 bases align to TRBD2. Germline-derived CDR1 and CDR2 are SGHAT and FQNNGV. Losses at the gene ends were 7 bases for V and 5 bases for J; bases not matched to a gene: 16. The CDR3 is 16 amino acids. The CDR3 DNA sequence: TGTGCCAGCAACCACGGGAGGGGGAGGGCTCCCCACGAGCAGTACTTC. Translating gives CASNHGRGRAPHEQYF.

This rearrangement joins TRBV4-2 to TRBJ1-6; 8 nucleotides agree with TRBD1. Germline trimming cut 0 bases from V and 6 bases from J; bases unmatched to any gene: 4. This CDR3 is 16 amino acids long. CDR1 is LGHNA, CDR2 YNFKEQ, per germline. In nucleotides, the CDR3 is TGTGCCAGCAGCCAAGAATTGGGGACAGGTAATTCACCCCTCCACTTT. Its translation: CASSQELGTGNSPLHF.

The rearrangement joins TRBV4-1 to TRBJ2-5; 7 nucleotides align to TRBD2. The CDR3 length is 14 residues. Germline V lookup: CDR1 MGHRA, CDR2 YSYEKL. Trimming removed 6 bases from V and 2 bases from J; junction bases left unmatched: 6. The CDR3 DNA reads TGCGCCAGCAGTATACGGCGGGGGCAAGAGACCCAGTACTTC. This encodes CASSIRRGQETQYF.

The chain recombines TRBV28 with TRBJ1-1; tentative D call: TRBD1 (6 bases). Per germline, CDR1 MDHEN and CDR2 SYDVKM. The CDR3 has 19 amino acids. Trimming cost V 6 bases and J 3 bases, with 29 bases left between them. DNA for the CDR3: TGTGCCAGCAGGCCTCACCGGGACAACAACTCCCTGTGGGACACTGAAGCTTTCTTT. Its translation: CASRPHRDNNSLWDTEAFF.

Here the CDR3 DNA reads TGTGCCAGCAGCCAAGAGGGGGCGCATAATTCACCCCTCCACTTT. This codes for CASSQEGAHNSPLHF. The V gene is TRBV4-2, the J gene TRBJ1-6; D is perhaps TRBD1 (6 bases). The CDR3 sequence is 15 residues long. Trimming took off 0 bases at V and 5 bases at J, with 8 bases between the two ends. CDR1 and CDR2 from the germline V gene are LGHNA and YNFKEQ.

The rearrangement links TRBV5-8 to TRBJ2-3; TRBD1 matches at 7 bases. The CDR3 is 15 amino acids. With 2 bases clipped from V and 2 bases from J, the junction kept 5 bases outside the gene matches. Germline-derived CDR1 and CDR2 are SGHTS and YDEGEE. In DNA form, the CDR3 reads TGTGCCAGCAGCTTAGGGGACAGCCCCACAGATACGCAGTATTTT. Protein: CASSLGDSPTDTQYF. Supplemented by reference TRBV5-8 and TRBJ2-3, the full variable domain reads EAGVTQSPTHLIKTRGQQATLRCSPISGHTSVYWYQQALGLGLQFLLWYDEGEERNRGNFPPRFSGRQFPNYSSELNVNALELEDSALYLCASSLGDSPTDTQYFGPGTRLTVL.

The CDR3, as DNA: TGTGCCAGTAGTCTCGGGACAGTTCCATACGAGCAGTACTTC. Protein sequence: CASSLGTVPYEQYF. This chain connects TRBV19 to TRBJ2-7; 7 bases align to TRBD1. Germline V gene data show CDR1 as LNHDA and CDR2 as SQIVND (reference sequence). The CDR3 has 14 amino acids. V lost 5 bases, J lost 4 bases, and 8 bases stayed unmatched.

The rearrangement joins TRBV7-2 to TRBJ2-7, with TRBD1 as a possible D gene (6 bases). Germline CDR1 is SGHTA and CDR2 is FQGNSA. V was clipped by 5 bases and J by 6 bases, with 20 bases between them. This CDR3 region has 15 residues. CDR3 nucleotide sequence: TGTGCCAGCAGCCTAGTCTCAGGGGCGACGCCCGAGCAGTACTTC. The encoded protein is CASSLVSGATPEQYF.

The chain carries TRBV5-1 and TRBJ2-5; 8 bases align to TRBD2. The J call is uncertain, as TRBJ2-7 better fits the DNA end. CDR1 is SGHRS and CDR2 is YFSETQ in the germline V gene. The CDR3 runs to 16 residues. The CDR3 sequence is CASSPRGRGVSYEQYF. The DNA for the CDR3 is TGCGCCAGCAGCCCGCGAGGGCGGGGGGTCTCCTACGAGCAGTACTTC.

The chain employs TRBV7-2 and TRBJ2-7, with 9 bases fitting TRBD2. The CDR3 length is 17 residues. Per germline, CDR1 SGHTA and CDR2 FQGNSA. The V segment lost 5 bases and the J segment 3 bases; nucleotides outside the gene matches: 14. The CDR3 reads CASSHPRGSGGLYEQYF. The CDR3 DNA sequence: TGTGCCAGCAGCCACCCTCGGGGTAGCGGGGGCCTCTACGAGCAGTACTTC.

This chain links TRBV9 with TRBJ2-1; 7 bases map to TRBD2. The CDR3 is made up of 14 amino acids. V lost 6 bases to trimming and J lost 7 bases; unmatched junction nucleotides: 10. CDR1 SGDLS and CDR2 YYNGEE come from the germline V gene. CDR3 in amino acids: CASIPSGHSNEQFF. Here the CDR3 DNA reads TGTGCCAGCATCCCTAGCGGCCACTCGAATGAGCAGTTCTTC.

The chain employs TRBV25-1 and TRBJ1-2; TRBD1 is a possible D gene (5 bases). The CDR3 runs 13 residues. V was clipped by 6 bases and J by 8 bases, with 16 bases between them. Germline CDR1 reads MGHDK; CDR2 reads SYGVNS. The CDR3 DNA follows: TGTGCCAGCAGGGGGTTGGGGACTGGGGGCTACACCTTC. Amino acids: CASRGLGTGGYTF.

V and J are TRBV7-9 and TRBJ1-2; 7 bases align to TRBD1. Trimming at V came to 5 bases and at J to 5 bases, leaving 5 bases not matched to a gene. Germline V gives CDR1 SEHNR, CDR2 FQNEAQ (reference sequence). The CDR3 spans 13 residues. CDR3 in DNA: TGTGCCAGCAGCCGCGGGACAGATTATGGCTACACCTTC. It yields the protein CASSRGTDYGYTF.